These 30 T cell receptor beta chains came from one sample sequenced in a study of breast tumors, draining lymph nodes, adjacent tissues. TCRdb used MiXCR to reprocess the multiplex PCR reads, holding one entry per CDR3 protein. The profile shows about 13,000 distinct CDR3 sequences, roughly 60% of them singletons. Material for sequencing was tumor-adjacent breast tissue. All receptors derive from a female donor with breast cancer. Some clones in this sample may be carry-over from other donors' samples.

By sample share, this clonotype is medium-sized (0.01 to 0.1%). This chain links TRBV5-6 with TRBJ2-7; D is ambiguous. Germline CDR1 and CDR2: SGHDT and YYEEEE. This CDR3 is built from 10 residues. V lost 7 bases to trimming and J lost 1 base, with 3 bases between them. CDR3 sequence reads: CASGSYEQYF. CDR3 sequence (DNA): TGTGCCAGCGGATCCTACGAGCAGTACTTC.

The gene calls are TRBV30 and TRBJ1-6, with a tentative D call TRBD1 (5 bases). The germline CDR1 and CDR2 sequences are GTSNPN and SVGIG (reference sequence). The CDR3 contains 13 residues. Trimming left V 4 bases short and J 9 bases short, with 13 bases between. The CDR3 loop is CAWTQGTGSPLHF. CDR3 nucleotide sequence: TGTGCCTGGACTCAGGGAACGGGTTCACCCCTCCACTTT.

This clonotype was detected many times. A much larger clonotype is one base distant, so this may be a read error. V and J are TRBV11-2 and TRBJ2-5; D ambiguous. The CDR3 totals 13 residues. Per germline, CDR1 SGHAT and CDR2 FQNNGV. V shed 1 base and J shed 7 bases, with 10 bases lying between them. The CDR3 DNA sequence: TGTGCCAGCAGCTTAGGGGGTGAAGCGACCCAGTACTTC. Its translation: CASSLGGEATQYF.

V gene TRBV6-2 or TRBV6-3 combines with J gene TRBJ1-2; 9 nucleotides line up with TRBD1. V was clipped by 4 bases and J by 4 bases; unmatched bases: 10. The CDR3 is 16 amino acids. The germline V gene has CDR1 MNHEY and CDR2 SVGEGT. This chain's CDR3 is CASSFKGQGSGYGYTF. The DNA of the CDR3 is TGTGCCAGCAGTTTTAAGGGACAGGGCTCCGGCTATGGCTACACCTTC.

There are many counts of this clonotype. The chain is built from TRBV7-9 and TRBJ2-3, with no clear D. Trimming cost V 2 bases and J 4 bases, with 10 bases left between them. The CDR3 spans 14 residues. Germline V gene data show CDR1 as SEHNR and CDR2 as FQNEAQ (reference sequence). The CDR3 DNA follows: TGTGCCAGCAGCTTAACGGGTGGTGCAGATACGCAGTATTTT. Residues: CASSLTGGADTQYF.

The chain is built from TRBV5-5 and TRBJ2-7, with D possibly being TRBD1 or TRBD2 (5 bases each). V was cut by 4 bases and J by 0 bases, with 17 bases left in between. There are 16 residues in the CDR3. From germline, CDR1 is SGHKS and CDR2 YYEKEE (reference sequence). In DNA form, the CDR3 reads TGTGCCAGCAGCCAAGATTTTCCAGGGAGCTCCTACGAGCAGTACTTC. This encodes CASSQDFPGSSYEQYF.

Details on this clonotype: One end of the junction does not line up with germline, which may come from a read error. The chain carries TRBV5-1 and TRBJ1-6; TRBD1 agrees at 9 bases. The length of the CDR3 is 14 residues. Germline V CDR1 and CDR2: SGHRS, YFSETQ. The CDR3 nucleotides read TGCGCCGGCAGCTTGGACAGGGGAAATTCCCCCCTCCACTTT. Its translation: CAGSLDRGNSPLHF.

This clonotype counts as medium-sized. The CDR3 sequence: CATSRALLSRDPTGELFF. CDR3 bases: TGTGCCACCAGCAGAGCCCTCCTTTCTAGAGACCCGACCGGGGAGCTGTTTTTT. V is TRBV15 and J is TRBJ2-2; D unresolved. This CDR3 has 18 residues. Deletions cut 1 base from V and 5 bases from J, with 20 bases between. CDR1 LNHNV and CDR2 YYDKDF come from the germline V gene (reference sequence).

The chain recombines TRBV2 with TRBJ1-5; D unclear. Trimming removed 2 bases at V and 6 bases at J, with 8 bases between. Germline loops: CDR1 SNHLY, CDR2 FYNNEI. The CDR3 is 13 residues long. CDR3 sequence (DNA): TGTGCCAGCAGTGAATCGGAGGTTCAGCCCCAGCATTTT. It encodes CASSESEVQPQHF.

By sample share, this clonotype is medium-sized. The V call is TRBV5-1, the J call TRBJ1-2, with a possible D match to TRBD1 (5 bases). The CDR3 has 14 amino acids. The ends were cut back, 2 bases at V and 3 bases at J, with 11 bases in the middle. Germline loops: CDR1 SGHRS, CDR2 YFSETQ. The CDR3 is CASSFTGAYYGYTF. CDR3 sequence (DNA): TGCGCCAGCAGCTTCACAGGAGCATACTATGGCTACACCTTC. The whole variable domain, filled in from reference TRBV5-1 and TRBJ1-2, reads KAGVTQTPRYLIKTRGQQVTLSCSPISGHRSVSWYQQTPGQGLQFLFEYFSETQRNKGNFPGRFSGRQFSNSRSEMNVSTLELGDSALYLCASSFTGAYYGYTFGSGTRLTVV.

This clonotype rates as medium-sized. The chain carries TRBV29-1 and TRBJ2-7; 9 bases agree with TRBD2. Trimming cost V 6 bases and J 6 bases; bases outside gene matches: 6. The CDR3 totals 12 residues. Germline V gene lookup returns CDR1 SQVTM and CDR2 ANQGSEA. Here the CDR3 reads CSVVGLASEQYF. The CDR3 DNA sequence: TGCAGCGTGGTGGGACTAGCTTCCGAGCAGTACTTC.

At least ten counts were recorded for this clonotype. The V call is TRBV30, the J call TRBJ1-5; the D gene is possibly TRBD1 (5 bases). Germline loops: CDR1 GTSNPN, CDR2 SVGIG (reference sequence). The length of the CDR3 is 16 residues. The germline V and J ends were trimmed by 0 bases and 6 bases, with 18 bases remaining between them. The CDR3 region has the DNA TGTGCCTGGAGTGTACGTGGGCAGGGAAAGAGTCAGCCCCAGCATTTT. The encoded protein is CAWSVRGQGKSQPQHF.

This clonotype was detected many times. This could be a read error, since a much larger clone is one nucleotide away. The CDR3 spells CSAPRESQQSF. DNA of the CDR3: TGCAGTGCTCCACGGGAATCTCAGCAGTCCTTC. This chain links TRBV20-1 with TRBJ2-1; TRBD2 might be the D (5 bases). Germline V gene sequence: CDR1 DFQATT, CDR2 SNEGSKA (reference sequence). This CDR3 is built from 11 residues.

This clonotype was detected ten times or more. The gene calls are TRBV19 and TRBJ2-5; D possibly corresponds to TRBD2 (6 bases). Looked up from germline, CDR1 is LNHDA and CDR2 is SQIVND (reference sequence). This CDR3 is 15 amino acids long. V was trimmed by 3 bases and J by 5 bases, leaving 16 bases between them. The CDR3 protein is CASSMGRSGPETQYF. The DNA for the CDR3 is TGTGCCAGTAGTATGGGGAGGTCCGGGCCGGAGACCCAGTACTTC. The whole variable domain, remainder taken from reference TRBV19 and TRBJ2-5, is DGGITQSPKYLFRKEGQNVTLSCEQNLNHDAMYWYRQDPGQGLRLIYYSQIVNDFQKGDIAEGYSVSREKKESFPLTVTSAQKNPTAFYLCASSMGRSGPETQYFGPGTRLLVL.

This chain connects TRBV20-1 to TRBJ2-3, with 13 bases that match TRBD2. Looked up from germline, CDR1 is DFQATT and CDR2 is SNEGSKA (reference sequence). After removal of 5 bases from V and 2 bases from J, the junction contained 13 bases not matched to a gene. The CDR3 runs 18 residues. In DNA form, the CDR3 reads TGCAGTGCTTCCGGACTAGCGGGAGCCCTTATGTCCACAGATACGCAGTATTTT. This gives the protein CSASGLAGALMSTDTQYF.

V and J are TRBV10-3 and TRBJ1-2; D is unresolved. Germline V lookup: CDR1 ENHRY, CDR2 SYGVKD. This CDR3 spans 14 amino acids. V lost 4 bases to trimming and J lost 5 bases, with 14 bases between them. The CDR3: CAISAVLTSYGYTF. The DNA for the CDR3 is TGTGCCATCAGTGCGGTGTTGACATCATATGGCTACACCTTC.

The chain recombines TRBV5-1 with TRBJ2-2; D ambiguous. Per germline, CDR1 SGHRS and CDR2 YFSETQ. This CDR3 is 16 amino acids long. The V and J ends lost 0 bases and 5 bases respectively, with 14 bases between them. The CDR3 sequence is CASSLGPVMATGELFF. The CDR3 DNA reads as TGCGCCAGCAGCTTGGGCCCCGTTATGGCTACCGGGGAGCTGTTTTTT.

Regarding this clonotype: Germline and junction disagree at one end, which may indicate a read error. The CDR3 loop is CASSQGQDGNSPLHF. In DNA form, the CDR3 reads TGTGCCAGCAGCCAAGGGCAGGACGGTAATTCCCCCCTCCACTTT. The chain links TRBV7-8 to TRBJ1-6; D is unclear. This CDR3 has 15 residues. Germline V gene lookup returns CDR1 SGHVS and CDR2 FQNEAQ. Drawing the rest from reference TRBV7-8 and TRBJ1-6, the complete variable domain is GAGVSQSPRYKVAKRGQDVALRCDPISGHVSLFWYQQALGQGPEFLTYFQNEAQLDKSGLPSDRFFAERPEGSVSTLKIQRTQQEDSAVYLCASSQGQDGNSPLHFGNGTRLTVT.

With respect to this clonotype: A clone one base away is much larger, so this may be a read error. This chain joins TRBV13 and TRBJ1-1; TRBD1 matches at 11 bases. Germline CDR1 and CDR2: PRHDT and FYEKMQ (reference sequence). The CDR3 consists of 15 residues. The CDR3 here is CASSWSGQGVAEALF. CDR3 DNA sequence: TGTGCCAGCAGCTGGTCGGGACAGGGGGTTGCTGAAGCTCTCTTT.

This chain joins TRBV4-2 and TRBJ1-4; TRBD1 aligns across 9 bases. CDR3 size: 14 residues. The germline V gene encodes CDR1 LGHNA and CDR2 YNFKEQ. J gave up 8 bases and V 4 bases, and 5 bases lay outside the gene matches. CDR3 amino acids: CASSPGQGEEKLFF. The DNA for the CDR3 is TGTGCCAGCAGCCCGGGACAGGGAGAGGAAAAACTGTTTTTT.

The chain links TRBV27 to TRBJ2-7; D is undetermined. Deletions cut 5 bases from V and 0 bases from J, with 8 bases between. Germline V CDR1 and CDR2: MNHEY, SMNVEV (reference sequence). This CDR3 comprises 13 residues. CDR3 in DNA: TGTGCCAGCAGTAACTTTAACTCCTACGAGCAGTACTTC. Its translation is CASSNFNSYEQYF.

The J gene is TRBJ1-2, the V gene TRBV10-3; 8 bases agree with TRBD1. The CDR3 loop spans 17 amino acids. The trim removed 3 bases at V and 3 bases at J, leaving 12 bases unmatched. Looked up from germline, CDR1 is ENHRY and CDR2 is SYGVKD. The CDR3 loop reads CAISEGNRGSGDYGYTF. In DNA form, the CDR3 reads TGTGCCATCAGTGAAGGGAACAGGGGGTCTGGGGACTATGGCTACACCTTC.

As concerns this clonotype: Because the CDR3 is missing its conserved closing phenylalanine or tryptophan, this is likely a read error. This sequence joins TRBV19 and TRBJ2-5, with 7 bases that match TRBD1. V was clipped by 4 bases and J by 5 bases; unmatched bases: 13. Germline V gene sequence: CDR1 LNHDA, CDR2 SQIVND (reference sequence). The CDR3 consists of 16 residues. CDR3 nucleotide sequence: TGTGCCAGTAGTACCCCACGACAGGGAAGCAGGGAGACCCAGTACCCC. Protein sequence: CASSTPRQGSRETQYP.

The rearrangement links TRBV9 to TRBJ1-1; TRBD1 aligns across 11 bases. The CDR3 runs to 15 residues. CDR1 and CDR2 (germline): SGDLS, YYNGEE. After removal of 0 bases from V and 3 bases from J, the junction contained 1 base not matched to a gene. The CDR3 reads CASSVGTGGYTEAFF. In DNA form, the CDR3 reads TGTGCCAGCAGCGTAGGGACAGGGGGCTACACTGAAGCTTTCTTT.

At least ten counts were recorded for this clonotype. The CDR3 DNA follows: TGTGCCAGCAGTTTAGGACAGGGGGCAAGGTACACTGAAGCTTTCTTT. Encoded protein: CASSLGQGARYTEAFF. V and J are TRBV9 and TRBJ1-1, with 11 nucleotides matching TRBD1. Germline V CDR1 and CDR2: SGDLS, YYNGEE. This CDR3 contains 16 residues. Germline trimming cut 5 bases from V and 3 bases from J; bases unmatched to any gene: 9. The full variable domain, rest sourced from reference TRBV9 and TRBJ1-1, is DSGVTQTPKHLITATGQRVTLRCSPRSGDLSVYWYQQSLDQGLQFLIQYYNGEERAKGNILERFSAQQFPDLHSELNLSSLELGDSALYFCASSLGQGARYTEAFFGQGTRLTVV.

By share of the sample, this clonotype is medium-sized. The rearrangement joins TRBV2 to TRBJ1-3; TRBD1 agrees at 8 bases. V was clipped by 3 bases and J by 4 bases; unmatched bases: 5. In germline, CDR1 is SNHLY, CDR2 FYNNEI. CDR3 length: 15 residues. Written as DNA, the CDR3 is TGTGCCAGCAGTGAGGCCAGGGGGCGCGGAAACACCATATATTTT. Protein: CASSEARGRGNTIYF.

This rearrangement joins TRBV3-1 to TRBJ1-2; 7 positions agree with TRBD1. From germline, CDR1 is LGHDT and CDR2 YNNKEL (reference sequence). Trimming at V came to 6 bases and at J to 8 bases, leaving 6 bases not matched to a gene. The CDR3 has 12 residues. The CDR3, as DNA: TGTGCCAGCAGTCAACAGGGGAAAGGCTACACCTTC. Protein: CASSQQGKGYTF.

This clonotype was detected once. This chain joins TRBV7-2 and TRBJ2-1; D may be TRBD2 (5 bases). Germline V CDR1 and CDR2: SGHTA, FQGNSA. V gave up 6 bases and J gave up 5 bases, with 17 bases separating them. CDR3 length: 15 amino acids. The CDR3 loop is CASRQRTNADNEQFF. The CDR3 DNA reads as TGTGCCAGCAGACAGCGGACGAACGCGGACAATGAGCAGTTCTTC.

A note on this clonotype: A read error may be the cause here, since a much bigger clone is one base away. J is TRBJ2-2 and V is TRBV18; D perhaps matches TRBD1 (6 bases). Per germline, CDR1 KGHSH and CDR2 LQKENI. The CDR3 covers 16 residues. The CDR3 coding sequence is TGTGCCAGCTCATCACCGGTGTTCAGGGGCTCCGGGGAGCTGTTTTTT. Translated: CASSSPVFRGSGELFF. The variable domain in full, with the rest retrieved from reference TRBV18 and TRBJ2-2, is NAGVMQNPRHLVRRRGQEARLRCSPMKGHSHVYWYRQLPEEGLKFMVYLQKENIIDESGMPKERFSAEFPKEGPSILRIQQVVRGDSAAYFCASSSPVFRGSGELFFGEGSRLTVL.

The chain combines TRBV29-1 with TRBJ1-5; the D is unclear. The V and J ends lost 5 bases and 0 bases respectively, with 5 bases between them. The CDR3 loop spans 12 amino acids. Germline lookup yields CDR1 SQVTM and CDR2 ANQGSEA. The CDR3 region has the DNA TGCAGCGTTAGGGATAGCAATCAGCCCCAGCATTTT. Its translation: CSVRDSNQPQHF.